This T cell receptor (beta chain) is drawn from a study of T cell responses to AZD1222 COVID-19 vaccine. Findings of the study overall: No day 14 peak samples; only post-peak repertoires were characterized.

The method was immunoSEQ multiplex PCR; TCRdb's version includes in-frame clones alone and lacks a portion of them. The sample holds some 100,000 clones, just under 90% seen once. Comment on this clone: Its antigen is currently unknown.

The CDR3 consists of 13 residues. V was clipped by 6 bases and J by 7 bases; unmatched bases: 7. From germline, CDR1 is MNHEY and CDR2 SVGAGI. Material: peripheral blood, obtained on day 0 of AZD1222 vaccination. V gene TRBV6-5 combines with J gene TRBJ2-7, with 9 bases aligning to TRBD1. The TCR originated in an adult in good health. The CDR3 nucleotides read TGTGCCAGCAGCGGGGGACAGGGCCGAGAGCAGTACTTC. This gives the protein CASSGGQGREQYF.